The present TCR beta chain was sequenced within a study of tumor-infiltrating lymphocytes in primary liver carcinoma. Study background: The patients had histopathologically diagnosed primary liver carcinoma, and their disease was treated by surgical resection. Whole-study findings and limits: The study found a significantly higher top-250-clone fraction in tumors than in blood (p = 0.039). There was no comparison of CD4+ and CD8+ repertoires, as samples were bulk unsorted.

The V gene's germline CDR1 is SGHAT and CDR2 FQNNGV. The length of the CDR3 is 14 residues. Trimming removed 7 bases at V and 6 bases at J, with 16 bases between. In its sample, this clonotype was seen many times. The antigen is undetermined. TCR beta cDNA was reverse-transcribed from 450 to 500 ng of total RNA. The reaction used a constant-region primer and ProtoScript II reverse transcriptase. Three rounds of nested multiplex PCR with slightly modified ARM-PCR produced TCR beta libraries. Each of the first two PCR rounds ran roughly 9 cycles with TRBV1-TRBV30 forward and C-beta reverse primers. TCRdb processed the multiplex PCR reads anew with MiXCR; each CDR3 protein has one entry. The repertoire includes about 310,000 distinct CDR3 sequences, approximately 54% of them detected once, and 17% sits in the top ten. It was unsorted whole blood that yielded blood RNA, and germline DNA was also extracted.

Sequencing input: peripheral blood. This TCR derives from a woman aged 25 to 39 with primary liver carcinoma and hepatitis B virus infection. This chain connects TRBV11-2 to TRBJ2-1, with D perhaps TRBD1 (5 bases). As DNA, the CDR3 is TGTGCCAGCAACCATAGGGGCACCTTCAATGAGCAGTTCTTC. This translates into CASNHRGTFNEQFF.